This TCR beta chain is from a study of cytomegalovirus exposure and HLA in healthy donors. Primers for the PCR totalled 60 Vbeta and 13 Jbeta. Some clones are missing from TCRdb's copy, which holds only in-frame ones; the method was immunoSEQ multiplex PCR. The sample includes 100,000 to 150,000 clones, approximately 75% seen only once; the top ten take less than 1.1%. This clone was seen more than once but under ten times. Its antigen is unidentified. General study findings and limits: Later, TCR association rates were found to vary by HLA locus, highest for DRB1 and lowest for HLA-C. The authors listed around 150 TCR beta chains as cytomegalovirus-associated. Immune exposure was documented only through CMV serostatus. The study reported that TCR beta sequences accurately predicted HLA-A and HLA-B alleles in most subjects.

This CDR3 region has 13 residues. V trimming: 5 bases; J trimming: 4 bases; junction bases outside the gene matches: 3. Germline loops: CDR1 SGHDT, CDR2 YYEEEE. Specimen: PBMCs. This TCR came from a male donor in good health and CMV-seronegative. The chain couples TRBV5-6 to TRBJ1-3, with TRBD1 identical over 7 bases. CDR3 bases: TGTGCCAGCAGAGACAGGGCAGGAAACACCATATATTTT. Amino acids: CASRDRAGNTIYF.